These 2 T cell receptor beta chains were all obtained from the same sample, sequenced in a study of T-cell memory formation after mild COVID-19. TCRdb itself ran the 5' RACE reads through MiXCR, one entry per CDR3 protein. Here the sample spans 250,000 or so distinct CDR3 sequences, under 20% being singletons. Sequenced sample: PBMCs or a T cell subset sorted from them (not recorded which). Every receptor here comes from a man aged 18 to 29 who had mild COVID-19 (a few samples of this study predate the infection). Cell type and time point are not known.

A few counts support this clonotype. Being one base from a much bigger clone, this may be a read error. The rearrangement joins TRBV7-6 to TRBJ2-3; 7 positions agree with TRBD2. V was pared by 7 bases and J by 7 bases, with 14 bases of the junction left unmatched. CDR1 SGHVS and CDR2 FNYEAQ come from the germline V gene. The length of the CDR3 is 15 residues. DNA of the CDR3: TGTGCCAGCACCCGAGCGGGACCAGGGAGAAATACGCAGTATTTT. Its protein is CASTRAGPGRNTQYF. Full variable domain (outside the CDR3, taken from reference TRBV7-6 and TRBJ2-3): GAGVSQSPRYKVTKRGQDVALRCDPISGHVSLYWYRQALGQGPEFLTYFNYEAQQDKSGLPNDRFSAERPEGSISTLTIQRTEQRDSAMYRCASTRAGPGRNTQYFGPGTRLTVL.

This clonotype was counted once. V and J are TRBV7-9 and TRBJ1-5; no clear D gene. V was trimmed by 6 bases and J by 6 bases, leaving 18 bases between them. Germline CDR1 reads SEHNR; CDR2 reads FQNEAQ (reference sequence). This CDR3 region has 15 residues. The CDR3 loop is CASSGYSGVGQPQHF. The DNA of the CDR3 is TGTGCCAGCAGTGGGTACTCCGGCGTAGGTCAGCCCCAGCATTTT.